This TCR beta chain was sequenced during a study of T cell changes during pregnancy in multiple sclerosis. This table comes from immunoSEQ multiplex PCR, and its TCRdb copy is limited to in-frame clones, with some not included. The table lists around 30,000 clones, roughly 87% of them singletons, with roughly 9% in the top ten. Here the sequenced sample was CD8+ T cells from peripheral blood mononuclear cells, taken in the first trimester of pregnancy. The TCR comes from a female donor with multiple sclerosis, enrolled in a pregnancy study.

CDR3 sequence: CASSQQPSSYEQYF. The CDR3 DNA follows: TGTGCCAGCAGCCAACAGCCTTCCTCCTACGAGCAGTACTTC. This chain joins TRBV5-5 and TRBJ2-7, with D uncertain. Deletions cut 4 bases from V and 0 bases from J, with 11 bases between. There are 14 residues in the CDR3. The germline V gene has CDR1 SGHKS and CDR2 YYEKEE (reference sequence).